These 11 T cell receptor beta chains were all obtained from the same sample, sequenced in a study of cytomegalovirus exposure and HLA in healthy donors. PCR primers comprised 60 Vbeta and 13 Jbeta primers. Sequencing used immunoSEQ multiplex PCR; TCRdb keeps in-frame clones, though not all of them. The sample holds 90,000 to 140,000 clones, 13% to 15% seen once. Specimen: PBMCs. The source of these receptors is a female donor in good health and CMV-seronegative.

The chain recombines TRBV7-3 with TRBJ2-7; TRBD2 matches at 9 bases. Looked up from germline, CDR1 is SGHTA and CDR2 is FQGTGA. CDR3 length equals 15 residues. With V trimmed by 2 bases and J by 2 bases, 4 bases remained unmatched. DNA of the CDR3: TGTGCCAGCAGCTTACGGGCTAGCGGGGCCTACGAGCAGTACTTC. Translated: CASSLRASGAYEQYF. Full variable domain (missing parts from reference TRBV7-3 and TRBJ2-7): GAGVSQTPSNKVTEKGKYVELRCDPISGHTALYWYRQSLGQGPEFLIYFQGTGAADDSGLPNDRFFAVRPEGSVSTLKIQRTERGDSAVYLCASSLRASGAYEQYFGPGTRLTVT.

V usage is TRBV19 and J usage is TRBJ2-7; 8 positions match TRBD1. J gave up 3 bases and V 6 bases, and 7 bases lay outside the gene matches. This CDR3 comprises 14 residues. CDR1 is LNHDA and CDR2 is SQIVND in the germline V gene (reference sequence). The CDR3 DNA sequence: TGTGCCAGTAGCAAGGACAGGGAAGACTACGAGCAGTACTTC. This sequence encodes CASSKDREDYEQYF.

Only a few counts were recorded for this clone. The chain uses TRBV25-1 and TRBJ2-7; D might be TRBD2 (5 bases). Germline CDR1 MGHDK, CDR2 SYGVNS. Trimming removed 3 bases from V and 2 bases from J, with 11 bases in between. The CDR3 consists of 14 residues. The CDR3 sequence: CASSDPSGTYEQYF. The DNA of the CDR3 is TGTGCCAGCAGTGACCCATCCGGGACCTACGAGCAGTACTTC.

This clone came up a few times. This chain uses TRBV30 with TRBJ2-5; 8 bases map to TRBD2. Germline CDR1 GTSNPN, CDR2 SVGIG (reference sequence). The CDR3 is 15 amino acids. The V segment lost 0 bases and the J segment 5 bases; nucleotides outside the gene matches: 8. In DNA, the CDR3 is TGTGCCTGGAGTGTAGGGACTAGGTGGCGGGAGACCCAGTACTTC. It translates to CAWSVGTRWRETQYF.

This clone was seen a few times. CDR3 bases: TGTGCCAGCAGCTTAGCCGGTGAGACCCAGTACTTC. Its protein product is CASSLAGETQYF. The rearrangement uses TRBV7-2 and TRBJ2-5, with unresolved D. The CDR3 is 12 residues long. Looked up from germline, CDR1 is SGHTA and CDR2 is FQGNSA. V lost 0 bases to trimming and J lost 5 bases, with 4 bases between them.

The table lists this clone with a few counts. The gene calls are TRBV19 and TRBJ1-1, with D maybe TRBD1 (5 bases). Per the germline V gene, CDR1 is LNHDA and CDR2 is SQIVND (reference sequence). The CDR3 runs 14 residues. V lost 3 bases and J lost 3, with 11 bases in between. The CDR3 nucleotides are TGTGCCAGTAGTATCATGAAAGGGGACACTGAAGCTTTCTTT. Residues: CASSIMKGDTEAFF.

The J gene is TRBJ2-2, the V gene TRBV19; 8 bases agree with TRBD1. The CDR3 has 15 residues. CDR1 is LNHDA and CDR2 is SQIVND in the germline V gene (reference sequence). V was pared by 4 bases and J by 5 bases, with 6 bases of the junction left unmatched. For the CDR3, the DNA is TGTGCCAGTAGTAGTGGACAGGGTGGGACCGGGGAGCTGTTTTTT. It specifies CASSSGQGGTGELFF.

The V and J genes are TRBV4-2 and TRBJ2-5, with 13 bases lining up with TRBD2. Germline-derived CDR1 and CDR2 are LGHNA and YNFKEQ. The CDR3 loop spans 16 amino acids. V was pared by 0 bases and J by 5 bases, with 3 bases of the junction left unmatched. In DNA form, the CDR3 reads TGTGCCAGCAGCCAAGAGACTAGCGGGGGGAGGGAGACCCAGTACTTC. Protein sequence: CASSQETSGGRETQYF.

This clone was observed at least ten times. The CDR3 DNA sequence: TGTGCCAGTAGACAGGACAGGTTTGATCAGCCCCAGCATTTT. Translation gives CASRQDRFDQPQHF. J is TRBJ1-5 and V is TRBV19, with 7 bases that match TRBD1. Germline V CDR1 and CDR2: LNHDA, SQIVND (reference sequence). The ends lost 6 bases at V and 5 bases at J; junction bases unmatched: 7. The CDR3 runs to 14 residues.

This sequence joins TRBV25-1 and TRBJ2-3; weak D call: TRBD2 (6 bases). CDR1 is MGHDK and CDR2 is SYGVNS in the germline V gene. V was shortened by 5 bases and J by 4 bases, with 13 bases between the two germline ends. The CDR3 length is 14 residues. The CDR3 nucleotides are TGTGCCAGCAGTCATCCGGGAGTGGCAGATACGCAGTATTTT. Its protein product is CASSHPGVADTQYF.

This chain joins TRBV30 and TRBJ2-1, with 12 bases fitting TRBD2. Trimming took 1 base from V and 6 from J; bases not matched to a gene: 1. The CDR3 covers 14 residues. The germline V gene has CDR1 GTSNPN and CDR2 SVGIG (reference sequence). CDR3 region: CAWSEGLAGNEQFF. In nucleotides, the CDR3 is TGTGCCTGGAGTGAGGGACTAGCGGGCAATGAGCAGTTCTTC.